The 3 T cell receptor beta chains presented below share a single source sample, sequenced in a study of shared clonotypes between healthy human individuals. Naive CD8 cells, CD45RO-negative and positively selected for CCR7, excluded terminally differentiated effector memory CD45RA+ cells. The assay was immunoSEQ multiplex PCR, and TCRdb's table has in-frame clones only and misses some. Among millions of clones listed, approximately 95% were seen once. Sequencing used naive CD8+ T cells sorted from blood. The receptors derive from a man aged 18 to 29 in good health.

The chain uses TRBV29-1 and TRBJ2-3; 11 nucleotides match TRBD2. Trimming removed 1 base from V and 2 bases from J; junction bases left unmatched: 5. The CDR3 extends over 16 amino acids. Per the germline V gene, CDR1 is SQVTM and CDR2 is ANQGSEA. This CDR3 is CSVEGLAGSLTDTQYF. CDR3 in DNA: TGCAGCGTTGAAGGACTAGCGGGAAGCCTCACAGATACGCAGTATTTT.

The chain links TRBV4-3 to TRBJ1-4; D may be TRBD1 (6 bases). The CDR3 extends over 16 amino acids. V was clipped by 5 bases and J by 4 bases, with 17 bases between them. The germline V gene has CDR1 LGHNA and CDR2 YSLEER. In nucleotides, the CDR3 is TGCGCCAGCAGCTATAACAACAGGGCTAATAATGAAAAACTGTTTTTT. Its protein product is CASSYNNRANNEKLFF.

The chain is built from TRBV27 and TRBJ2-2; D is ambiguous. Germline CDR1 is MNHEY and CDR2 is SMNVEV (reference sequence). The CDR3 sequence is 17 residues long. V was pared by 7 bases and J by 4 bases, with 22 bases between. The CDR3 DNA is TGTGCCAGCACGAAAAGCAGGACGATTACGGCCACCGGGGAGCTGTTTTTT. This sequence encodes CASTKSRTITATGELFF.